The entry that follows covers one T cell receptor (beta chain) sequence. Its antigen remains unidentified. A read error is possible here, since a much larger clone lies one base away. These data originate in a study of tumor-infiltrating lymphocytes in primary liver carcinoma listed by TCRdb under 2017. Background on the whole study: Of the five patients, three men and two women aged 30 to 69 years, four had hepatocellular carcinoma and one had combined HCC and intrahepatic cholangiocarcinoma. The five patients had tumors of stage T1-T3 N0M0, with maximum diameters ranging from roughly 4.2 to 10 cm. Samples yielded roughly 3.5 to 8 million productive TCRbeta reads; read depth did not differ significantly between tissue types. Across five regions of each liver tumor, along with adjacent normal tissue and blood, the study brought together TCRbeta repertoire sequencing, expression microarrays and whole-exome sequencing. TCRbeta repertoire sequencing covered about 35 specimens from 5 patients: roughly 25 tumor regions, 5 adjacent noncancerous liver tissues and 5 peripheral blood samples. To link TCRbeta repertoire diversity with the local molecular phenotype, the 25 to 30 tumor region samples were profiled using Agilent mRNA microarrays. High reproducibility was observed for the technical replicate repertoires, with mean shared-clone rates approximately 0.9 and correlation coefficients above 0.95. Overall study outcomes, separate from this receptor: Only about 7-25% of top clones were present in all five regions of a tumor, suggesting spatial heterogeneity of tumor-infiltrating T cells. Because only the TCR beta chain was sequenced and unpaired alpha chains were not captured, true repertoire diversity is likely underestimated. Consistent with antigen-driven expansion, pairs of tumor regions showed higher repertoire overlap (mean roughly 36%) than either tumor-adjacent pairs (around 17%) or tumor-blood pairs (around 15%). A significantly larger repertoire fraction was made up by the top 250 clones in tumors than in blood (p = 0.039). Since the samples were bulk and unsorted, there was no way to compare CD4+ and CD8+ T cell repertoires. The study included only five patients, and the authors note findings should be validated in a larger study.

According to the germline V gene, CDR1 reads SNHLY and CDR2 reads FYNNEI. Measured from the cysteine to the phenylalanine, the CDR3 is 12 residues long. The CDR3 DNA has 36 bases and is translated from base 1. Trimming takes 2 bases from V and 15 bases from J, and the germline ends sit 14 bases apart. Without any cell sorting, total RNA and DNA were extracted together from about 19-30 mg of bulk tissue using the AllPrep DNA/RNA mini kit. Between late 2015 and 2016, roughly five patients in China with histopathologically diagnosed primary liver carcinoma had surgical resection. At the time of sampling, the patients were treatment-naive and had chronic HBV infection. Five spatially separated regions were sampled from each tumor: the superior, inferior, left-lateral and right-lateral poles, plus the tumor centre. Histology showed that every tumor sample contained more than 75% viable tumor cells. Pieces of fresh tumor and adjacent tissue were cut in half, with one half kept in RNAlater at -80 degrees C and the other half sent for histology.

A constant-region primer and ProtoScript II reverse transcriptase were used to reverse-transcribe TCRbeta-specific cDNA from around 480 ng total RNA. TCRbeta libraries were built with three nested multiplex PCR rounds, a slightly modified ARM-PCR procedure. Multiplex TRBV1-TRBV30 forward primers and a Cbeta reverse primer were used in the first two PCR rounds, each of which was run for approximately 11 cycles. Sample barcodes and Illumina adapters were added in a final 25-cycle PCR using Deep VentR polymerase. Before sequencing, amplicons of 200-500 bp were gel-purified using a QIAquick gel extraction kit. An Illumina HiSeq 2500 was used to sequence the TCRbeta amplicons, generating 250-bp paired-end reads. In the authors' own workflow: Trimmomatic v0.33 was used to quality-trim the reads, and FLASH v1.2.11 was used to merge paired reads so that full CDR3 sequences could be recovered. MiGEC v1.2.1b assigned V, D and J germline segments to the rearranged TCRbeta sequences. Clonotype statistics and Shannon-Wiener diversity indices were calculated with VDJtools v1.0.0. To cut down on sampling bias, every analysis after diversity analysis relied on just the 250 most abundant clonotypes from each sample. The raw public reads went through TCRdb reprocessing: fastp at Q25, MiXCR clone calling, in-frame beta chains kept. Identical CDR3 protein sequences are pooled into one entry, listed with their most common genes and DNA. None of the V and J calls come from the authors' own analysis; TCRdb made them. In all, the sample holds under 110,000 distinct CDR3 sequences, and more than 65% of those were seen once. The top ten clones comprise roughly 12% of the sample.

The rearranged chain carries TRBV2 and TRBJ2-1, with the D gene not confidently named. The sample was liver tumor tissue from sampling region 2. The sample's cell subset or site, from its label and the paper: tumor region T2, inferior pole. The clonotype originates from a woman aged 60-75 years with primary liver carcinoma and hepatitis B virus infection. The nucleotide sequence reads TGTGCCAGCAGTGAACAGGCCGGTTTATGGTTCTTC. This is translated as CASSEQAGLWFF.